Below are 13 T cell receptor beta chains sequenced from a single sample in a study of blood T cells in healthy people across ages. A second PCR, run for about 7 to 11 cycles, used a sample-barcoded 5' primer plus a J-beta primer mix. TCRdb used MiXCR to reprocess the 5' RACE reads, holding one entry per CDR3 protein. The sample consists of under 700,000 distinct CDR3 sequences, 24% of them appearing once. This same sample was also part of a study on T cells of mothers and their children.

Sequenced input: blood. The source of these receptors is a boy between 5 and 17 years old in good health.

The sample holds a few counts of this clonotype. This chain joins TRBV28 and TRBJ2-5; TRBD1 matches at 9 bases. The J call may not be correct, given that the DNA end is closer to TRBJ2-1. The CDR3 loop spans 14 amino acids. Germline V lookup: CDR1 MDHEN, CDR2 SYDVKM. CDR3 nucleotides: TGTGCCAACCCCCGGGACAGGGTCCACAATGAGCAGTTCTTC. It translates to CANPRDRVHNEQFF.

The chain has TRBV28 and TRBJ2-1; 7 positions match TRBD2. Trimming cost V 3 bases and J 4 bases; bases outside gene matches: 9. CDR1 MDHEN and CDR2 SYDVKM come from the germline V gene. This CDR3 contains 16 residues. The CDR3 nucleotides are TGTGCCAGCAGTTTTGGTCGGCAGGGAGGGTACAATGAGCAGTTCTTC. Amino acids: CASSFGRQGGYNEQFF.

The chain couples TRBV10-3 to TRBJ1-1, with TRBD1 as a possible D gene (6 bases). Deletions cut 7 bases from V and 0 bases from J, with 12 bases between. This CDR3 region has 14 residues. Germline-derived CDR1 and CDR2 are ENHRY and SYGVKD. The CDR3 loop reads CAITSGQLNTEAFF. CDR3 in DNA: TGTGCCATCACCTCGGGACAATTGAACACTGAAGCTTTCTTT.

As DNA, the CDR3 is TGCAGCGTTCCTAGCGGGGGTCCTGAGCAGTTCTTC. As protein: CSVPSGGPEQFF. The rearrangement links TRBV29-1 to TRBJ2-1; 10 bases agree with TRBD2. Germline CDR1 reads SQVTM; CDR2 reads ANQGSEA. V lost 5 bases to trimming and J lost 9 bases; unmatched junction nucleotides: 4. CDR3 length: 12 amino acids.

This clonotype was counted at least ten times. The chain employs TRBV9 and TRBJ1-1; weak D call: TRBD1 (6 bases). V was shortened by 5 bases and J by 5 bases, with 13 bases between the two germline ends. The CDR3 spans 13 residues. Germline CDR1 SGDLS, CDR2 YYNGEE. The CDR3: CASSPRGGTEAFF. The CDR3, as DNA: TGTGCCAGCAGTCCAAGAGGGGGTACTGAAGCTTTCTTT. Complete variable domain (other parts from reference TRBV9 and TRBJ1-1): DSGVTQTPKHLITATGQRVTLRCSPRSGDLSVYWYQQSLDQGLQFLIQYYNGEERAKGNILERFSAQQFPDLHSELNLSSLELGDSALYFCASSPRGGTEAFFGQGTRLTVV.

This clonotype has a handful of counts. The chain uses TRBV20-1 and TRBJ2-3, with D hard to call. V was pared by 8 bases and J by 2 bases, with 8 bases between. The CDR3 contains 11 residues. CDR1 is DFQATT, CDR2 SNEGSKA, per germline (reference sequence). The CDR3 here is CSPTVTDTQYF. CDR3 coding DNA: TGCAGTCCGACGGTCACAGATACGCAGTATTTT.

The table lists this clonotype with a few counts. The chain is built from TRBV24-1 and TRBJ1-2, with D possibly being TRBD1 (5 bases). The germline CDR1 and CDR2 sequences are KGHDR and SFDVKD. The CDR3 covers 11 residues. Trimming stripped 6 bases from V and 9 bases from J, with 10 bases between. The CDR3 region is CATSLQGRYTF. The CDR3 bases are TGTGCCACCAGTCTTCAGGGACGCTACACCTTC.

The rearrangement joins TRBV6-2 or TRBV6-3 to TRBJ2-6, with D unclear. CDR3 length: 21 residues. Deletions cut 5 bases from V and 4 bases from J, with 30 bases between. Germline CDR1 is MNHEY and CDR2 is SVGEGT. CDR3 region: CASSQDLAGRRRLDGANVLTF. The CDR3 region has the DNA TGTGCCAGCAGTCAAGATCTGGCAGGACGCCGAAGGCTGGACGGGGCCAACGTCCTGACTTTC.

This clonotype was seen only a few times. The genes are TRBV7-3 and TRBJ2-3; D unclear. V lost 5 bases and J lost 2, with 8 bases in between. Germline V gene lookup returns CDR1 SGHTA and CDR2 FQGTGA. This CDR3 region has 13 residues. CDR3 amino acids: CASSTTPTDTQYF. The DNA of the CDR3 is TGTGCCAGCAGCACCACCCCCACAGATACGCAGTATTTT.

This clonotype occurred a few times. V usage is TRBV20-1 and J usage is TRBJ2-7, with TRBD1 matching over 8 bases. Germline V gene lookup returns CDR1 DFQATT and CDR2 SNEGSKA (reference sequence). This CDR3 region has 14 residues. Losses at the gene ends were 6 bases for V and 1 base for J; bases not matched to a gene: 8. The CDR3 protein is CSAMGQAMSYEQYF. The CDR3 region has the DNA TGCAGTGCGATGGGACAGGCGATGTCCTACGAGCAGTACTTC.

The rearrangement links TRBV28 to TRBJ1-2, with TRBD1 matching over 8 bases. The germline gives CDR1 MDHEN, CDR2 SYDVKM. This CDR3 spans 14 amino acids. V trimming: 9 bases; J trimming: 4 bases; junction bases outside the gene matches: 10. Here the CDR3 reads CARTSQGAGYGYTF. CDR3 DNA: TGTGCCAGGACTTCCCAGGGGGCGGGCTATGGCTACACCTTC.

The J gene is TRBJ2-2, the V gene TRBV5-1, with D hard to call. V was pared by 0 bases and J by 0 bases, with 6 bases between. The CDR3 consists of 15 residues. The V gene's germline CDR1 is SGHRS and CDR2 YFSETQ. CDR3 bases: TGCGCCAGCAGCTTGGTAACACCGAACACCGGGGAGCTGTTTTTT. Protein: CASSLVTPNTGELFF.

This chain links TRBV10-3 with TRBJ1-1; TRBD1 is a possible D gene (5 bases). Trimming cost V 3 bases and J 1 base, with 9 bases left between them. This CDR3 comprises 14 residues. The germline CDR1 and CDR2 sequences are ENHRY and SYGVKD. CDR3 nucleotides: TGTGCCATCAGTGACAGACAGACGAACACTGAAGCTTTCTTT. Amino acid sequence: CAISDRQTNTEAFF.